This TCR beta chain appears in the sequencing data of a study of T-cell memory formation after mild COVID-19. Study results and limitations: Chiefly within CM and EM were the contracting CD4+ clones; CD8+ ones were within EMRA.

A single record per CDR3 protein comes from TCRdb applying MiXCR to the 5' RACE reads. The sample lists 270,000 or so distinct CDR3 sequences; around 17% were seen once. Trimming removed 6 bases from V and 7 bases from J; junction bases left unmatched: 7. The CDR3 extends over 15 amino acids. As regards this clonotype: Its antigen is as yet unknown.

The chain employs TRBV12-3 or TRBV12-4 and TRBJ2-2; TRBD2 matches 11 bases. The clonotype was recovered from a man aged 18 to 30 who had mild COVID-19 (a few samples of this study predate the infection). Cell type and time point are not known. Specimen: PBMCs or a T cell subset sorted from them (not recorded which). The CDR3 region has the DNA TGTGCCAGCAGCGTAGCGGGGGGGCCGAGCGGGGAGCTGTTTTTT. Its translation is CASSVAGGPSGELFF.